Sequencing of this T cell receptor beta chain was carried out in a study of OX40 agonist ivuxolimab in advanced cancers. The wider study: Clinicians treated patients with ivuxolimab, an agonistic anti-OX40 (CD134) antibody. The diagnoses of dose-escalation patients were hepatocellular carcinoma, melanoma, renal cell or head and neck cancer. Past anti-PD-1, anti-PD-L1 or anti-CTLA-4 therapy was accepted, and 40% to 50% had received some.

Notes on this clone: Its antigen is undetermined.

Profiling relied on immunoSEQ multiplex PCR, and the TCRdb table lists in-frame clones only, not all of them. This sample has roughly 43,000 clones, with 82% found just once. The study, taken as a whole, reports: More expanded clones were seen, on average, in CD8+ T cells than in CD4+.

The TCR comes from an adult with an advanced solid tumor such as melanoma, head and neck, liver or kidney cancer. The material sequenced was CD4+ or CD8+ T cells sorted from blood, taken in a trial of the OX40 agonist ivuxolimab.

The CDR3 nucleotides are TGTGCCAGCATCCCTGGACAGACCTCTGGAAACACCATATATTTT. This translates into CASIPGQTSGNTIYF. The chain has TRBV5-5 and TRBJ1-3; tentative D call: TRBD1 (6 bases). The CDR3 runs 15 residues. V lost 6 bases and J lost 0, with 13 bases in between. Germline V gives CDR1 SGHKS, CDR2 YYEKEE (reference sequence).